This passage covers 22 T cell receptor beta chains from one sample sequenced in a study of blood T cell repertoires in COVID-19 (TCRdb year 2020). The receptor library was made with the immunoSEQ multiplex PCR assay. In TCRdb, the immuneACCESS table is reduced to in-frame sequences with V and J assigned. These tables do not hold every clone; where another copy was compared, an unresolved V gene accounts for under half, and the others remain unexplained. The sample includes around 160,000 clones, with approximately 80% observed a single time. Jointly, the top ten make up approximately 2.7% of the sample. Material: peripheral blood. All receptors derive from a woman in her forties with active or convalescent COVID-19.

The chain has TRBV6-5 and TRBJ2-3; a possible D gene is TRBD2 (5 bases). The CDR3 covers 14 residues. V lost 6 bases to trimming and J lost 2 bases, with 12 bases between them. The germline V gene encodes CDR1 MNHEY and CDR2 SVGAGI. CDR3 bases: TGTGCCAGCAGCTCGGCGGGTACCACAGATACGCAGTATTTT. Encoded protein: CASSSAGTTDTQYF.

The V call is TRBV30, the J call TRBJ1-2; D is uncertain. Per germline, CDR1 GTSNPN and CDR2 SVGIG (reference sequence). V was shortened by 2 bases and J by 8 bases, with 18 bases between the two germline ends. This CDR3 has 14 residues. CDR3 amino acids: CAWSLSYSLGGYTF. The CDR3 nucleotides read TGTGCCTGGAGTCTCTCCTACTCCCTCGGGGGCTACACCTTC.

V is TRBV7-9 and J is TRBJ1-4; D gene unclear. The CDR3 has 17 amino acids. CDR1 is SEHNR, CDR2 FQNEAQ, per germline (reference sequence). The germline V and J ends were trimmed by 4 bases and 0 bases, with 15 bases remaining between them. The CDR3 nucleotides are TGTGCCAGCAGCTCTAGCAATTTTAGGGCAACTAATGAAAAACTGTTTTTT. This gives the protein CASSSSNFRATNEKLFF. Filled out from reference TRBV7-9 and TRBJ1-4, the complete variable domain reads DTGVSQNPRHKITKRGQNVTFRCDPISEHNRLYWYRQTLGQGPEFLTYFQNEAQLEKSRLLSDRFSAERPKGSFSTLEIQRTEQGDSAMYLCASSSSNFRATNEKLFFGSGTQLSVL.

The J gene is TRBJ2-1, the V gene TRBV3-1 (or the pseudogene TRBV3-2); 9 positions agree with TRBD2. The CDR3 is 13 residues long. The J segment lost 8 bases and the V segment lost 4 bases, leaving 3 bases of the junction unmatched. Germline V gene data show CDR1 as LGHDT and CDR2 as YNNKEL (reference sequence). CDR3 sequence reads: CASSPSGKYEQFF. The DNA of the CDR3 is TGTGCCAGCAGCCCTAGCGGGAAATATGAGCAGTTCTTC.

The chain couples TRBV19 to TRBJ2-5; a weak D match, TRBD2 (6 bases). This CDR3 is 15 amino acids long. V lost 3 bases, J lost 0 bases, and 11 bases lay in between. Germline CDR1 is LNHDA and CDR2 is SQIVND (reference sequence). The CDR3 sequence is CASSIGAGNQETQYF. Here the CDR3 DNA reads TGTGCCAGTAGTATTGGGGCGGGAAACCAAGAGACCCAGTACTTC.

This clone is a singleton in its sample. V usage is TRBV5-1 and J usage is TRBJ1-1; 7 bases are a match to TRBD1. V dropped 2 bases and J dropped 7; count of bases not matched to a gene: 5. Germline V gives CDR1 SGHRS, CDR2 YFSETQ. CDR3 length: 13 amino acids. The CDR3 bases are TGCGCCAGCAGCTTTATCCGGGACAGTGAAGCTTTCTTT. It yields the protein CASSFIRDSEAFF.

The V gene is TRBV7-9, the J gene TRBJ1-4, with D possibly TRBD1 on 5 matching bases. Trimming took 7 bases from V and 2 from J, leaving 20 bases between them. This CDR3 is built from 17 residues. Per germline, CDR1 SEHNR and CDR2 FQNEAQ (reference sequence). The CDR3 coding sequence is TGTGCCAGCACCACCACACACTCAGGGATGACTAATGAAAAACTGTTTTTT. Amino acids: CASTTTHSGMTNEKLFF.

The chain employs TRBV28 and TRBJ1-1, with 7 nucleotides matching TRBD1. V lost 3 bases to trimming and J lost 6 bases; unmatched junction nucleotides: 1. The CDR3 runs 12 residues. Germline-derived CDR1 and CDR2 are MDHEN and SYDVKM. The CDR3 reads CASSFRGPEAFF. The CDR3 DNA sequence: TGTGCCAGCAGTTTTAGGGGGCCTGAAGCTTTCTTT.

The chain recombines TRBV2 with TRBJ1-2, with 8 bases fitting TRBD1. J gave up 8 bases and V 6 bases, and 8 bases lay outside the gene matches. The length of the CDR3 is 13 residues. From germline, CDR1 is SNHLY and CDR2 FYNNEI. CDR3 protein: CASSDGQGGGYTF. CDR3 DNA: TGTGCCAGCAGCGACGGACAGGGCGGCGGCTACACCTTC.

V usage is TRBV24-1 and J usage is TRBJ2-1; 11 bases are shared with TRBD1. V lost 2 bases to trimming and J lost 12 bases; unmatched junction nucleotides: 5. The CDR3 is 14 amino acids. Germline CDR1 KGHDR, CDR2 SFDVKD. The CDR3 DNA follows: TGTGCCACCAGTGATTGGGACAGGGGGACTGTGCAGTTCTTC. Translation: CATSDWDRGTVQFF.

The rearrangement uses TRBV2 and TRBJ1-6, with D possibly matching TRBD1 (6 bases). CDR3 length: 14 residues. The V gene lost 7 bases and the J gene lost 6 bases, with 13 bases spanning the gap. Per germline, CDR1 SNHLY and CDR2 FYNNEI. The CDR3 loop reads CASTLDSLNSPLHF. CDR3 DNA: TGTGCCAGCACTCTGGACAGCCTTAATTCACCCCTCCACTTT.

This clone was counted once. This chain connects TRBV12-3 or TRBV12-4 to TRBJ1-2; no firm D call. This CDR3 contains 13 residues. The V end lost 4 bases, the J end lost 2 bases, and 8 bases lay between the germline ends. Here the CDR3 reads CASSSRENYGYTF. The CDR3 nucleotides read TGTGCCAGCAGTTCGAGGGAGAACTATGGCTACACCTTC.

This clone was found a few times. This rearrangement joins TRBV4-3 to TRBJ2-7, with D hard to call. Germline loops: CDR1 LGHNA, CDR2 YSLEER. With 2 bases removed from V and 3 bases from J, the gap between germline ends came to 8 bases. The CDR3 length is 13 residues. The CDR3, as DNA: TGCGCCAGCAGCCAAAACTCATACTACGAGCAGTACTTC. It translates to CASSQNSYYEQYF.

The rearrangement joins TRBV29-1 to TRBJ2-7; 9 bases are shared with TRBD2. V lost 6 bases, J lost 4 bases, and 10 bases stayed unmatched. This CDR3 is built from 14 residues. Germline V gives CDR1 SQVTM, CDR2 ANQGSEA. CDR3 nucleotides: TGCAGCGTGGGTGGCGGGGGGGCCCTGTACGAGCAGTACTTC. This translates into CSVGGGGALYEQYF.

V and J are TRBV10-3 and TRBJ1-5; 8 bases are shared with TRBD1. V lost 0 bases, J lost 5 bases, and 3 bases stayed unmatched. The CDR3 is 15 residues long. CDR1 and CDR2 from the germline V gene are ENHRY and SYGVKD. This chain's CDR3 is CAISESTGAYQPQHF. CDR3 bases: TGTGCCATCAGTGAGTCGACAGGGGCCTATCAGCCCCAGCATTTT.

The J gene is TRBJ1-2, the V gene TRBV6-6; maybe TRBD1 (6 bases). Trimming cost V 5 bases and J 4 bases, with 14 bases left between them. The CDR3 extends over 14 amino acids. Per the germline V gene, CDR1 is MNHNY and CDR2 is SVGAGI (reference sequence). Written as DNA, the CDR3 is TGTGCCAGCAGTCCAAGGACAGCGACCTATGGCTACACCTTC. It yields the protein CASSPRTATYGYTF.

This chain joins TRBV30 and TRBJ1-2; D is possibly TRBD1 (5 bases). CDR1 GTSNPN and CDR2 SVGIG come from the germline V gene (reference sequence). This CDR3 comprises 13 residues. Trimming took off 4 bases at V and 7 bases at J, with 16 bases between the two ends. As DNA, the CDR3 is TGTGCCTGGACCCCCCGACAGAGGATTGGCTACACCTTC. It yields the protein CAWTPRQRIGYTF.

This sequence joins TRBV19 and TRBJ2-1; the match to TRBD2 covers 7 bases. The germline V gene has CDR1 LNHDA and CDR2 SQIVND (reference sequence). V lost 8 bases, J lost 0 bases, and 4 bases stayed unmatched. This CDR3 is built from 14 residues. The CDR3 bases are TGTGCCAGTCGGGACTACTACTCCTACAATGAGCAGTTCTTC. It yields the protein CASRDYYSYNEQFF. The full variable domain, completed using reference TRBV19 and TRBJ2-1, is DGGITQSPKYLFRKEGQNVTLSCEQNLNHDAMYWYRQDPGQGLRLIYYSQIVNDFQKGDIAEGYSVSREKKESFPLTVTSAQKNPTAFYLCASRDYYSYNEQFFGPGTRLTVL.

This chain links TRBV5-1 with TRBJ2-1; 8 bases align to TRBD1. This CDR3 is built from 13 residues. From germline, CDR1 is SGHRS and CDR2 YFSETQ. Trimming at V came to 4 bases and at J to 6 bases, leaving 3 bases not matched to a gene. CDR3 loop: CASSTGQGNEQFF. CDR3 in DNA: TGCGCCAGCAGCACCGGACAGGGCAATGAGCAGTTCTTC.

The rearrangement links TRBV18 to TRBJ2-1; 9 bases align to TRBD1. Germline CDR1 reads KGHSH; CDR2 reads LQKENI. This CDR3 comprises 17 residues. V shed 0 bases and J 5 bases; nucleotides not matched to a gene: 8. The CDR3 loop reads CASSPPLGQGNNNEQFF. CDR3 DNA: TGTGCCAGCTCACCACCGCTGGGACAGGGTAACAACAATGAGCAGTTCTTC.

The chain carries TRBV5-1 and TRBJ2-1; TRBD2 agrees at 10 bases. This CDR3 region has 15 residues. The V gene's germline CDR1 is SGHRS and CDR2 YFSETQ. V trimming: 0 bases; J trimming: 7 bases; junction bases outside the gene matches: 4. The CDR3 reads CASSLGGTSVNEQFF. The CDR3 nucleotides read TGCGCCAGCAGCTTGGGTGGGACTAGCGTAAATGAGCAGTTCTTC.

The chain uses TRBV5-1 and TRBJ1-2; 12 bases agree with TRBD1. The CDR3 is 14 amino acids. CDR1 SGHRS and CDR2 YFSETQ come from the germline V gene. V was clipped by 4 bases and J by 8 bases; unmatched bases: 6. The CDR3 loop reads CASSVGQGAEGYTF. The CDR3 nucleotides read TGCGCCAGCAGCGTGGGACAGGGGGCGGAAGGCTACACCTTC.